The present T cell receptor (beta chain) was sequenced within a study of T-cell memory formation after mild COVID-19. Study observations and caveats: CM and EM subsets held most contracting CD4+ clones; EMRA held CD8+ ones.

Only a few counts were recorded for this clonotype. As yet, its antigen is unknown. TCRdb redid the calling of the 5' RACE reads with MiXCR, one entry per CDR3 protein. The sample shows hundreds of thousands of distinct CDR3 sequences, about 15% of them seen only once. CDR1 and CDR2 from the germline V gene are SGHRS and YFSETQ. Trimming took 1 base from V and 3 from J, leaving 7 bases between them. The CDR3 runs 14 residues. The chain is built from TRBV5-1 and TRBJ1-4; no reliable D call. The source material was PBMCs or a T cell subset sorted from them (not recorded which). This clonotype was obtained from a man younger than 30 who had mild COVID-19 (a few samples of this study predate the infection). Cell type and time point are not known. CDR3 DNA sequence: TGCGCCAGCAGCTTGTACGGCGCTAATGAAAAACTGTTTTTT. Its protein is CASSLYGANEKLFF. Complete variable domain (other parts from reference TRBV5-1 and TRBJ1-4): KAGVTQTPRYLIKTRGQQVTLSCSPISGHRSVSWYQQTPGQGLQFLFEYFSETQRNKGNFPGRFSGRQFSNSRSEMNVSTLELGDSALYLCASSLYGANEKLFFGSGTQLSVL.